This is a list of T cell receptor beta chains from one sample in a study of blood T cells in healthy people across ages. Each CDR3 protein gets one entry after TCRdb re-called the 5' RACE reads with MiXCR. Of 900,000 to 950,000 distinct CDR3 sequences detected, about 28% appear once; the ten largest clones hold about 9.4%. These data were also reused for a study on T cells of mothers and their children.

Sequencing input: blood. Every receptor here comes from a woman aged 40-49 years in good health. Both conserved end residues are part of each CDR3. Fields, in order: V gene, clone size, D gene, CDR3 length, J gene, CDR3 protein, CDR3 DNA. The D gene is left open where the match is weak. Some rows mark clone size as missing; the rest say once, few, many or name a class of expanded clone.

>TRBV29-1|few|.|13|TRBJ1-1
CSVTDSTNTEAFF
TGCAGCGTTACGGACAGCACTAACACTGAAGCTTTCTTT
>TRBV18|few|.|17|TRBJ1-2
CTSSPSGQDREGGGYTF
TGTACCAGCTCACCAAGCGGGCAGGACCGCGAGGGAGGTGGCTACACCTTC
>TRBV29-1|few|.|12|TRBJ1-2
CSVTRSVVGYTF
TGCAGCGTTACCCGGTCAGTTGTCGGCTACACCTTC
>TRBV5-1|.|TRBD2|17|TRBJ2-1
CASVKGTSGGVYNEQFF
TGCGCCAGCGTTAAAGGGACTAGCGGGGGGGTTTACAATGAGCAGTTCTTC
>TRBV5-1|.|.|13|TRBJ2-2
CASSDGNLGWLFF
TGCGCCAGCAGTGACGGGAATTTGGGGTGGCTGTTTTTT
>TRBV12-3/TRBV12-4|.|.|13|TRBJ2-1
CASSLLSGQGQFF
TGTGCCAGCAGTTTATTGTCAGGCCAAGGGCAGTTCTTC
>TRBV10-3|many|.|13|TRBJ2-7
CAISEFGSYEQYF
TGTGCCATCAGTGAGTTTGGATCCTACGAGCAGTACTTC
>TRBV10-3|few|TRBD1|16|TRBJ2-1
CAISPQVRDRRNEQFF
TGTGCCATCAGTCCCCAGGTAAGGGACAGGAGGAATGAGCAGTTCTTC
>TRBV7-2|.|.|15|TRBJ2-1
CASREAAGDPYEQFF
TGTGCCAGCAGAGAGGCGGCGGGCGACCCCTACGAGCAGTTCTTC
>TRBV5-4|many|.|11|TRBJ2-7
CASSSRGEQYF
TGTGCCAGCAGCTCCAGGGGCGAGCAGTACTTC
>TRBV5-1|few|TRBD1|18|TRBJ1-5
CASSLDRIGTGDNQPQHF
TGCGCCAGCAGCTTGGATCGGATTGGGACAGGGGACAATCAGCCCCAGCATTTT
>TRBV5-1|.|TRBD1|14|TRBJ1-1
CASREQGMNTEAFF
TGCGCCAGCAGAGAACAGGGGATGAACACTGAAGCTTTCTTT
>TRBV7-9|few|.|13|TRBJ1-2
CASSFGRGGGYTF
TGTGCCAGCAGCTTCGGCAGGGGAGGTGGCTACACCTTC
>TRBV21-1|.|.|17|TRBJ2-7
CASSKGDRGRAYHEQYF
TGTGCCAGCAGCAAAGGGGACAGGGGGCGTGCGTACCACGAGCAGTACTTC
>TRBV6-5|.|.|12|TRBJ1-2
CASGPVVSGYTF
TGTGCCAGCGGTCCGGTCGTTAGTGGCTACACCTTC
>TRBV5-1|.|.|15|TRBJ2-5
CASSLISTVEETQYF
TGCGCCAGCAGCCTGATATCGACAGTAGAAGAGACCCAGTACTTC
>TRBV28|many|.|18|TRBJ2-7
CASSLTPIRGDRSYEQYF
TGTGCCAGCAGTCTCACTCCCATTAGGGGGGATCGCTCCTACGAGCAGTACTTC
>TRBV20-1|many|.|18|TRBJ2-7
CSARVSPGQGRKPYEQYF
TGCAGTGCTAGAGTTTCCCCTGGACAAGGGCGAAAACCCTACGAGCAGTACTTC
>TRBV5-4|.|TRBD2|16|TRBJ2-3
CASSLRLAGGMFTQYF
TGTGCCAGCAGCTTGCGGCTAGCGGGGGGGATGTTTACGCAGTATTTT
>TRBV7-3|many|TRBD1|14|TRBJ1-1
CASSVQGADTEAFF
TGTGCCAGCAGCGTACAGGGGGCTGACACTGAAGCTTTCTTT
>TRBV7-2|many|.|14|TRBJ2-4
CASSVTGSKNIQYF
TGTGCCAGCAGCGTAACAGGTTCCAAAAACATTCAGTACTTC
>TRBV12-3/TRBV12-4|many|.|14|TRBJ2-1
CASTGSGVRNEQFF
TGTGCCAGCACTGGGTCCGGTGTTCGGAATGAGCAGTTCTTC
>TRBV7-6|.|.|18|TRBJ1-4
CASSLSGRSLTTNEKLFF
TGTGCCAGCAGCTTATCCGGGAGAAGCCTTACAACTAATGAAAAACTGTTTTTT
>TRBV28|.|.|15|TRBJ1-1
CASSSPAPGNTEAFF
TGTGCCAGCAGTTCCCCGGCACCGGGGAACACTGAAGCTTTCTTT
>TRBV11-1|.|.|14|TRBJ2-3
CASSFTGDTDTQYF
TGTGCCAGCAGCTTTACGGGAGACACAGATACGCAGTATTTT
>TRBV6-4|few|.|13|TRBJ1-1
CASSDQSNTEAFF
TGTGCCAGCAGTGACCAGAGTAACACTGAAGCTTTCTTT
>TRBV7-8|.|.|13|TRBJ1-2
CASSPGQSYGYAF
TGTGCCAGCAGCCCTGGACAGTCCTATGGCTACGCCTTC
>TRBV6-2/TRBV6-3|.|TRBD2|11|TRBJ2-1
CASSLGLSEFF
TGTGCCAGTAGTTTGGGACTATCAGAGTTCTTC
>TRBV3-1|many|.|13|TRBJ2-7
CASSLEPTYEQYF
TGTGCCAGCAGCCTAGAGCCAACCTACGAGCAGTACTTC
>TRBV20-1|many|TRBD2|13|TRBJ2-7
CSASGGTTYEQYF
TGCAGTGCTAGCGGGGGGACGACCTACGAGCAGTACTTC
>TRBV21-1|once|.|16|TRBJ2-3
CASAPGRGQGGDTQYF
TGTGCCAGCGCACCTGGGAGGGGACAGGGAGGTGATACGCAGTATTTT
>TRBV4-3|.|.|15|TRBJ1-1
CASSHAQGLITEAFF
TGCGCCAGCAGCCATGCCCAGGGGCTTATCACTGAAGCTTTCTTT